One and the same sample provided the 15 T cell receptor beta chains below, sequenced in a study of CD8 T cells in Susac syndrome (dated by TCRdb to between 2018 and 2020). Library construction relied on the immunoSEQ multiplex PCR assay. RNA was extracted using the RNeasy kit, and about 0.45 to 1 ug of the RNA was reverse transcribed with random hexamers. TCRdb passed the public sequencing reads through fastp at Q25 and MiXCR, retaining productive beta sequences. Each entry merges the rows of one CDR3 protein and shows their most common DNA and genes. This sample lists around 270,000 distinct CDR3 sequences; 89% were detected once. 0.18% of the sample is in the top ten clones. Sequencing was performed on CD8+ T cells from PBMCs. These receptors came from a human donor with multiple sclerosis.

The chain recombines TRBV24-1 with TRBJ1-2; D is uncertain. The CDR3 runs 15 residues. The V and J ends lost 5 bases and 0 bases respectively, with 12 bases between them. Germline CDR1 KGHDR, CDR2 SFDVKD. The CDR3 loop reads CATSATGGPNYGYTF. The DNA for the CDR3 is TGTGCCACCAGTGCCACGGGAGGCCCTAACTATGGCTACACCTTC.

The V gene is TRBV27, the J gene TRBJ2-7; D may be TRBD2 (7 bases). The CDR3 is 14 amino acids. Germline CDR1 is MNHEY and CDR2 is SMNVEV (reference sequence). V dropped 6 bases and J dropped 5 bases, with 17 bases sitting between them. CDR3 loop: CASRGGGGINEQYF. The CDR3 nucleotides read TGTGCCAGCAGGGGGGGCGGGGGCATCAACGAGCAGTACTTC.

The rearrangement links TRBV11-2 to TRBJ2-1, with 8 nucleotides matching TRBD1. There are 14 residues in the CDR3. Germline V gene data show CDR1 as SGHAT and CDR2 as FQNNGV. Trimming at V came to 7 bases and at J to 10 bases, leaving 12 bases not matched to a gene. The CDR3 DNA is TGTGCCAGCACCTCAGGACAGGGCGCAGTCGAGCAGTTCTTC. It yields the protein CASTSGQGAVEQFF.

The chain uses TRBV7-9 and TRBJ2-1; 7 nucleotides align to TRBD2. CDR1 SEHNR and CDR2 FQNEAQ come from the germline V gene (reference sequence). The CDR3 contains 18 residues. J was trimmed by 6 bases and V by 6 bases; bases with no gene match: 20. CDR3 sequence reads: CASSLTAVLGLPPNEQFF. CDR3 nucleotide sequence: TGTGCCAGCAGTCTAACAGCGGTCCTGGGACTACCCCCCAATGAGCAGTTCTTC.

This rearrangement joins TRBV29-1 to TRBJ2-5; no definite D call. From germline, CDR1 is SQVTM and CDR2 ANQGSEA. V was cut by 3 bases and J by 3 bases, with 11 bases left in between. The CDR3 runs to 13 residues. The CDR3: CSVDAHFEETQYF. The CDR3 DNA follows: TGCAGCGTTGACGCACACTTCGAAGAGACCCAGTACTTC.

The gene calls are TRBV27 and TRBJ2-1; D assignment may be TRBD1 or TRBD2 (5 bases each). The CDR3 consists of 16 residues. V was cut by 6 bases and J by 10 bases, with 25 bases left in between. Germline values: CDR1 MNHEY, CDR2 SMNVEV (reference sequence). The CDR3 region is CASSHSMGERLEEQFF. CDR3 sequence (DNA): TGTGCCAGCAGCCATAGTATGGGGGAGAGGCTAGAAGAGCAGTTCTTC.

The chain is built from TRBV27 and TRBJ2-3; maybe TRBD2 (6 bases). Looked up from germline, CDR1 is MNHEY and CDR2 is SMNVEV (reference sequence). The CDR3 runs 17 residues. The V end lost 3 bases, the J end lost 5 bases, and 21 bases lay between the germline ends. CDR3 in amino acids: CASSLGISGPLEDTQYF. The CDR3 DNA is TGTGCCAGCAGTTTGGGGATTAGCGGCCCCTTGGAAGATACGCAGTATTTT.

This clonotype appeared a single time. The chain is built from TRBV6-2 or TRBV6-3 and TRBJ1-3; D unresolved. Trimming pared 1 base from V and 2 bases from J, leaving 12 bases between. The germline V gene has CDR1 MNHEY and CDR2 SVGEGT. This CDR3 has 16 amino acids. The CDR3 region has the DNA TGTGCCAGCAGTTACTGGCCCGAGACGGCTGGAAACACCATATATTTT. Translation: CASSYWPETAGNTIYF.

The rearrangement joins TRBV19 to TRBJ1-5, with TRBD1 as a possible D gene (5 bases). The CDR3 is 16 residues long. V shed 7 bases and J shed 5 bases, with 21 bases lying between them. Germline CDR1 and CDR2: LNHDA and SQIVND (reference sequence). The chain's CDR3 is CASKPGFWGVDQPQHF. The CDR3 nucleotides are TGTGCCAGTAAACCCGGGTTTTGGGGCGTCGATCAGCCCCAGCATTTT.

Only one count was recorded for this clonotype. This chain links TRBV28 with TRBJ2-3, with 11 bases fitting TRBD2. CDR1 MDHEN and CDR2 SYDVKM come from the germline V gene. The junction had 7 bases not matched to a gene; V was cut back by 1 base and J by 4 bases. This CDR3 has 17 amino acids. Here the CDR3 DNA reads TGTGCCAGCAGTTTATTGACCCTAGCGGGGGGCCCAGATACGCAGTATTTT. This gives the protein CASSLLTLAGGPDTQYF.

V and J are TRBV11-1 and TRBJ2-5; tentative D call: TRBD2 (5 bases). V lost 2 bases, J lost 4 bases, and 14 bases lay in between. Germline CDR1 is SGHAT and CDR2 is FQDESV (reference sequence). The CDR3 has 15 amino acids. The CDR3 loop is CASSLNNPAGETQYF. CDR3 sequence (DNA): TGTGCCAGCAGCTTAAACAACCCGGCGGGAGAGACCCAGTACTTC.

V is TRBV6-2 or TRBV6-3 and J is TRBJ1-1; 8 nucleotides align to TRBD1. V shed 6 bases, J shed 5 bases, and the junction held 11 bases outside the gene matches. CDR1 and CDR2 from the germline V gene are MNHEY and SVGEGT. This CDR3 has 15 residues. The CDR3 protein is CASSPRDRGWTEAFF. The CDR3, as DNA: TGTGCCAGCAGCCCTCGCGACAGGGGATGGACTGAAGCTTTCTTT.

In nucleotides, the CDR3 is TGTGCCAGCAGCCCGGAGGTGTCCTACAATGAGCAGTTCTTC. It codes for CASSPEVSYNEQFF. This sequence joins TRBV7-9 and TRBJ2-1; a possible D gene is TRBD2 (5 bases). Germline V gene data show CDR1 as SEHNR and CDR2 as FQNEAQ (reference sequence). The V end lost 5 bases, the J end lost 1 base, and 9 bases lay between the germline ends. The CDR3 spans 14 residues.

V gene TRBV5-6 combines with J gene TRBJ2-2; 12 positions agree with TRBD2. Germline V gene lookup returns CDR1 SGHDT and CDR2 YYEEEE. Losses at the gene ends were 3 bases for V and 3 bases for J; bases not matched to a gene: 3. This CDR3 is 16 amino acids long. The CDR3 coding sequence is TGTGCCAGCAGCTATGGGACTAGCGGGTACACCGGGGAGCTGTTTTTT. Translation gives CASSYGTSGYTGELFF.

This clonotype was seen once. The chain combines TRBV4-1 with TRBJ2-2; D not resolved. Between the trimmed V and J ends, which lost 2 bases and 4 bases, there was a span of 11 bases. The CDR3 consists of 15 residues. Germline CDR1 and CDR2: MGHRA and YSYEKL. CDR3 in DNA: TGCGCCAGCAGCCAAATTTTAGACCCCACCGGGGAGCTGTTTTTT. Translation gives CASSQILDPTGELFF.